This is a list of T cell receptor beta chains from one sample in a study of T cells after yellow fever vaccination. TCRdb re-called the 5' RACE reads through MiXCR, storing one row per CDR3 protein. The sample yields hundreds of thousands of distinct CDR3 sequences, under 14% seen once. The sequencing used PBMCs, collected on the day of the first yellow fever vaccination. These receptor sequences come from a man in his late teens or twenties who received the YFV17D yellow fever vaccine. The CDR3 runs from the conserved cysteine through the conserved F or W. A D gene is named only where the DNA matches it firmly. Expanded clones are given a class, and other clones once, few, many or no size at all.

v_call: TRBV12-3/TRBV12-4; clone_size: -; j_call: TRBJ1-2; d_call: -; cdr3_nt: TGTGCCAGCAGCAGGGGCGGACCCTATGGCTACACCTTC; cdr3_aa: CASSRGGPYGYTF
v_call: TRBV20-1; clone_size: few; j_call: TRBJ2-1; d_call: TRBD2; cdr3_nt: TGCAGTGCGGGGGGGGTCGGATACAATGAGCAGCTCTTC; cdr3_aa: CSAGGVGYNEQLF
v_call: TRBV7-3; clone_size: few; j_call: TRBJ2-2; d_call: -; cdr3_nt: TGTGCCAGCAGCTTTGGGCTACTGAACACCGGGGAGCTGTTTTTT; cdr3_aa: CASSFGLLNTGELFF
v_call: TRBV11-2; clone_size: few; j_call: TRBJ1-1; d_call: -; cdr3_nt: TGTGCCAGCAGCTCACAGGGTCCCACTGAAGCTTTCTTT; cdr3_aa: CASSSQGPTEAFF
v_call: TRBV2; clone_size: -; j_call: TRBJ2-3; d_call: -; cdr3_nt: TGTGCCACGGAAGTCGAACTGGCAGGGGATGGAGATACGCAGTATTTT; cdr3_aa: CATEVELAGDGDTQYF
v_call: TRBV14; clone_size: few; j_call: TRBJ1-2; d_call: TRBD1; cdr3_nt: TGTGCCAGCAGCCAAGAGATTTGGGTGACAGGGGATGGCTACACCTTC; cdr3_aa: CASSQEIWVTGDGYTF
v_call: TRBV5-6; clone_size: -; j_call: TRBJ2-7; d_call: -; cdr3_nt: TGTGCCAGCACCATAGGGGCCCCCCTGGAGGACGAGCAGTACTTC; cdr3_aa: CASTIGAPLEDEQYF
v_call: TRBV9; clone_size: -; j_call: TRBJ1-1; d_call: -; cdr3_nt: TGTGCCAGCAGCGCTTGGGCGACCCCTAACACTGAAGCTTTCTTT; cdr3_aa: CASSAWATPNTEAFF
v_call: TRBV25-1; clone_size: -; j_call: TRBJ1-2; d_call: -; cdr3_nt: TGTGCCAGCAGTGAAGGAGGGAGGTACTATGGCTACACCTTC; cdr3_aa: CASSEGGRYYGYTF
v_call: TRBV2; clone_size: few; j_call: TRBJ2-7; d_call: -; cdr3_nt: TGTGCCAGCAGGGGCAGAGCCTACGAGCAGTACTTC; cdr3_aa: CASRGRAYEQYF
v_call: TRBV9; clone_size: few; j_call: TRBJ2-5; d_call: TRBD2; cdr3_nt: TGTGCCAGCAGCGTAGTGACGGGGGGGTCTGAGACCCAGTACTTC; cdr3_aa: CASSVVTGGSETQYF
v_call: TRBV5-1; clone_size: few; j_call: TRBJ1-2; d_call: -; cdr3_nt: TGCGCCAGCAGCCTGAACAGGGATCCGGGCTACACCTTC; cdr3_aa: CASSLNRDPGYTF
v_call: TRBV2; clone_size: few; j_call: TRBJ1-6; d_call: -; cdr3_nt: TGTGCCAGCAGTGACAGGAGAGTCAATTCACCCCTCCACTTT; cdr3_aa: CASSDRRVNSPLHF
v_call: TRBV7-8; clone_size: -; j_call: TRBJ2-4; d_call: -; cdr3_nt: TGTGCCAGCAGCCCTGGGGTGGCCCCGGCCAAAAACATTCAGTACTTC; cdr3_aa: CASSPGVAPAKNIQYF
v_call: TRBV5-1; clone_size: -; j_call: TRBJ2-7; d_call: -; cdr3_nt: TGCGCCAGCCGCGGCGGATCCGAGCAGTACTTC; cdr3_aa: CASRGGSEQYF
v_call: TRBV29-1; clone_size: -; j_call: TRBJ1-2; d_call: -; cdr3_nt: TGCAGCGACCGAGAAGGAGCCCTATATGGCTACACCTTC; cdr3_aa: CSDREGALYGYTF
v_call: TRBV6-4; clone_size: -; j_call: TRBJ2-5; d_call: -; cdr3_nt: TGTGCCAGCAGTGGAGGAAAGACCCAGTACTTC; cdr3_aa: CASSGGKTQYF
v_call: TRBV4-1; clone_size: -; j_call: TRBJ1-2; d_call: TRBD1; cdr3_nt: TGCGCCAGCAGCCAAGAACGGGCAGGGGGCCGAGGCTACACCTTC; cdr3_aa: CASSQERAGGRGYTF
v_call: TRBV20-1; clone_size: few; j_call: TRBJ1-5; d_call: -; cdr3_nt: TGCAGTGCTCCTCACGGGCAAGGGCCCCAGCATTTT; cdr3_aa: CSAPHGQGPQHF
v_call: TRBV11-2; clone_size: few; j_call: TRBJ2-7; d_call: TRBD1; cdr3_nt: TGTGCCAGCACCGCCCCGGACAGGGGGACTTCCATGTCCCTCGAGCAGTACTTC; cdr3_aa: CASTAPDRGTSMSLEQYF